The present T cell receptor beta chain was sequenced within a study of graft-versus-host responses after intestinal transplantation. This CDR3 region has 15 residues. V shed 4 bases and J shed 5 bases, with 14 bases lying between them. Germline V CDR1 and CDR2: MNHEY, SVGAGI. As to this clone: As yet, its antigen is unknown.

Data came from immunoSEQ multiplex PCR; TCRdb stores just in-frame clones and leaves some out. The sample has around 100,000 clones, 93% seen once. Material: unstimulated CD8+ T cells sorted from spleen or lymph node cells, obtained before intestinal transplant. V usage is TRBV6-5 and J usage is TRBJ2-2, with a possible D match to TRBD1 (5 bases). The source is a human donor who received an intestinal transplant. Written as DNA, the CDR3 is TGTGCCAGCAGTTCATTCCCCGACAGTACCGGGGAGCTGTTTTTT. Translating gives CASSSFPDSTGELFF.